What follows is one T cell receptor (beta chain) and its context. Its target is not known. This record comes from a study of T cell responses to AZD1222 COVID-19 vaccine. General study findings and limits: Vaccine-related CD4 TCRs covered spike, predominating at 160-218 and 743-854. Researchers took repertoire samples only after the peak T cell response had come.

The CDR3 is made up of 14 amino acids. Germline loops: CDR1 MNHEY, CDR2 SVGAGI. The V and J ends lost 10 bases and 6 bases respectively, with 16 bases between them. Analyses pooled second doses at about 4 or about 12 weeks. Repertoires were generated with immunoSEQ multiplex PCR, while TCRdb's copy carries only in-frame clones and drops some. The sample gives some 250,000 clones, about 94% of which show up once; 0.55% is in the top ten. The sequences come from peripheral blood, collected 28 days after the second AZD1222 dose. This chain uses TRBV6-5 with TRBJ1-6, with TRBD1 as a possible D gene (6 bases). This sequence was found in an adult who received the AZD1222 COVID-19 vaccine. In DNA, the CDR3 is TGTGCCACCCATTTGGGGGCAGTTAATTCACCCCTCCACTTT. The encoded protein is CATHLGAVNSPLHF.